This is a list of T cell receptor beta chains from one sample in a study of T-cell memory formation after mild COVID-19. MiXCR, applied by TCRdb to the 5' RACE reads, yields one record per CDR3 protein. The sample includes 550,000 to 650,000 distinct CDR3 sequences, around 16% of them seen just once. Source material: PBMCs or a T cell subset sorted from them (not recorded which). Receptors originate from an adult woman who had mild COVID-19 (a few samples of this study predate the infection). Cell type and time point are not known. CDR3s include the opening cysteine and the closing phenylalanine or tryptophan. The D gene is left open where the match is weak. Size tells how often a clone was seen (once, few, many) or the class of an expanded clone, and some rows leave it out.

J gene,D gene,clone size,V gene,CDR3 protein,CDR3 DNA
TRBJ2-2,TRBD2,few,TRBV4-1,CASSQDRLAGNTGELFF,TGCGCCAGCAGCCAAGATCGGCTAGCGGGGAATACCGGGGAGCTGTTTTTT
TRBJ2-3,TRBD2,few,TRBV7-6,CASSTSGSQPDTQYF,TGTGCCAGCAGCACAAGCGGGAGTCAGCCAGATACGCAGTATTTT
TRBJ2-7,NA,NA,TRBV5-6,CASSTTAPYEQYF,TGTGCCAGCAGCACCACAGCGCCATACGAGCAGTACTTC
TRBJ2-1,NA,NA,TRBV5-1,CASSLYPGANEQFF,TGCGCCAGCAGCTTGTATCCGGGGGCCAATGAGCAGTTCTTC
TRBJ2-7,NA,many,TRBV3-1,CASSQVSYEQYF,TGTGCCAGCAGCCAAGTAAGCTACGAGCAGTACTTC
TRBJ2-1,NA,NA,TRBV18,CASSPGEIDEQFF,TGTGCCAGCTCACCTGGGGAAATCGATGAGCAGTTCTTC
TRBJ1-2,TRBD1,NA,TRBV24-1,CATSDGKQGQVYGYTF,TGTGCCACCAGTGATGGGAAACAGGGGCAGGTCTATGGCTACACCTTC
TRBJ2-1,NA,few,TRBV20-1,CSAGYLNEQFF,TGCAGTGCTGGATATCTCAATGAGCAGTTCTTC
TRBJ1-2,NA,NA,TRBV4-2,CASSQDYAGTNYGYTF,TGTGCCAGCAGCCAAGATTATGCAGGGACTAACTATGGCTACACCTTC
TRBJ1-1,NA,NA,TRBV7-9,CASSLISGWTEAFF,TGTGCCAGCAGCTTAATCTCGGGATGGACTGAAGCTTTCTTT
TRBJ2-2,NA,few,TRBV12-3/TRBV12-4,CASSTTGRTGELFF,TGTGCCAGCAGTACCACGGGGAGGACCGGGGAGCTGTTTTTT
TRBJ2-7,NA,NA,TRBV7-6,CASSLESASDHLAYEQYF,TGTGCCAGCAGCTTAGAATCGGCATCAGACCATCTGGCCTACGAGCAGTACTTC
TRBJ2-1,TRBD2,few,TRBV24-1,CATSDSGPSGLAGYEQFF,TGTGCCACCAGTGATTCCGGACCCTCGGGACTAGCGGGATATGAGCAGTTCTTC
TRBJ2-1,NA,few,TRBV6-2/TRBV6-3,CASSYLYLNSYNEQFF,TGTGCCAGCAGTTATCTGTACCTCAACTCCTACAATGAGCAGTTCTTC
TRBJ2-5,NA,few,TRBV4-3,CASSQDQRRETQYF,TGCGCCAGCAGCCAAGACCAGAGGAGGGAGACCCAGTACTTC
TRBJ1-1,NA,many,TRBV14,CASSHRTAMNTEAFF,TGTGCCAGCAGCCATCGGACGGCCATGAACACTGAAGCTTTCTTT
TRBJ2-2,NA,NA,TRBV14,CASSAGQSNTGELFF,TGTGCCAGCAGCGCAGGACAGAGTAACACCGGGGAGCTGTTTTTT
TRBJ1-2,NA,few,TRBV5-8,CASSRGQEGYGYTF,TGTGCCAGCAGCCGGGGGCAGGAGGGCTATGGCTACACCTTC
TRBJ2-2,TRBD1,few,TRBV13,CASSLAGTESTGELFF,TGTGCCAGCAGCTTGGCCGGGACAGAGAGCACCGGGGAGCTGTTTTTT
TRBJ2-2,NA,NA,TRBV9,CASSVVSGWTGELFF,TGTGCCAGCAGCGTAGTGAGCGGGTGGACCGGGGAGCTGTTTTTT
TRBJ2-5,NA,NA,TRBV9,CASSVSHQETQYF,TGTGCCAGCAGCGTTAGCCATCAAGAGACCCAGTACTTC
TRBJ1-1,NA,few,TRBV4-1,CASSPPSENTEAFF,TGCGCCAGCAGCCCTCCCTCGGAGAACACTGAAGCTTTCTTT
TRBJ1-2,NA,few,TRBV12-3/TRBV12-4,CASSFWADDGYTF,TGTGCCAGCAGTTTTTGGGCAGACGATGGCTACACCTTC
TRBJ1-1,NA,few,TRBV5-6,CASSLGAGFNRAFF,TGTGCCAGCAGCTTGGGGGCGGGTTTCAACAGAGCTTTCTTT
TRBJ1-6,NA,few,TRBV19,CASSIATGSRPPLHF,TGTGCCAGTAGTATTGCCACAGGGTCCAGGCCACCCCTCCACTTT
TRBJ1-1,NA,few,TRBV5-1,CASSWQLGNTEAFF,TGCGCCAGCAGCTGGCAATTGGGAAACACTGAAGCTTTCTTT
TRBJ1-1,NA,few,TRBV7-9,CASRRSEIEAFF,TGTGCCAGCAGAAGGTCAGAGATTGAAGCTTTCTTT
TRBJ2-1,NA,few,TRBV15,CATSSRWGNEQFF,TGTGCCACCAGCTCCCGGTGGGGCAATGAGCAGTTCTTC
TRBJ2-3,NA,NA,TRBV20-1,CSASPGEVTQYF,TGCAGTGCTAGCCCTGGGGAAGTTACGCAGTATTTT
TRBJ2-3,TRBD2,few,TRBV24-1,CATSDWGAGGPSTDTQYF,TGTGCCACCAGTGATTGGGGAGCGGGAGGACCAAGCACAGATACGCAGTATTTT
TRBJ1-2,NA,few,TRBV29-1,CSVDPPVRSQGYTF,TGCAGCGTTGACCCCCCAGTTAGGTCCCAGGGCTACACCTTC
TRBJ2-2,NA,few,TRBV7-9,CASSFPFPTGELFF,TGTGCCAGCAGCTTTCCCTTCCCCACCGGGGAGCTGTTTTTT
TRBJ2-1,TRBD2,few,TRBV14,CASSTTSGGSGNNEQFF,TGTGCCAGCAGCACGACTAGCGGGGGTAGTGGGAACAATGAGCAGTTCTTC
TRBJ2-7,NA,NA,TRBV6-2/TRBV6-3,CASSYPSWAGIYEQYF,TGTGCCAGCAGTTACCCCTCCTGGGCAGGAATCTACGAGCAGTACTTC
TRBJ2-7,NA,few,TRBV4-2,CASSPERDHYEQYF,TGTGCCAGCAGCCCCGAGAGGGATCACTACGAGCAGTACTTC
TRBJ1-5,NA,NA,TRBV20-1,CSARVGAYSNQPQHF,TGCAGTGCTAGGGTGGGGGCTTATAGCAATCAGCCCCAGCATTTT
TRBJ2-1,NA,many,TRBV24-1,CATSGPGRWDEQFF,TGTGCCACCAGCGGCCCGGGTCGATGGGATGAGCAGTTCTTC
TRBJ2-5,NA,NA,TRBV20-1,CSATRRGLRETQYF,TGCAGTGCTACCCGACGAGGGCTCCGGGAGACCCAGTACTTC
TRBJ1-1,TRBD1,NA,TRBV12-3/TRBV12-4,CASSTGEEAFF,TGTGCCAGCAGCACAGGGGAGGAAGCTTTCTTT
TRBJ1-6,NA,NA,TRBV4-1,CASSQGGAAFSPLHF,TGCGCCAGCAGCCAAGGCGGGGCAGCTTTTTCACCCCTCCACTTT